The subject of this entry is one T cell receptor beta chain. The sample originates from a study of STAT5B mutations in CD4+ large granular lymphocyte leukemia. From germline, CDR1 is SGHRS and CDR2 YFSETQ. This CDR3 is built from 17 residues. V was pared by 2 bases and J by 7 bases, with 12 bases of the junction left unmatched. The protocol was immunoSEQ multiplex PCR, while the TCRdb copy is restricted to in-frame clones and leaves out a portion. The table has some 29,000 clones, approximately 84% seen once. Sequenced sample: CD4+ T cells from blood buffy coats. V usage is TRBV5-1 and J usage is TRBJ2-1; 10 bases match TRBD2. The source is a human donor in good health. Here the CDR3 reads CASSFLAGAGSDNEQFF. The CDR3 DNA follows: TGCGCCAGCAGCTTTCTAGCGGGAGCAGGGTCGGATAATGAGCAGTTCTTC.